A single sample is the source of the 32 T cell receptor beta chains below, sequenced in a study of a mutant IDH1 vaccine in newly diagnosed glioma. No antigen has been assigned to these receptors. Time point in this sample: week 35, safety follow-up. One vaccine dose held 300 ug of mutant IDH1 20-mer peptide and came with topical imiquimod. Assay: immunoSEQ multiplex PCR; the TCRdb copy retains only in-frame clones and omits some. The data hold about 48,000 clones, with approximately 80% observed a single time. The starting material was PBMCs, obtained from a glioma patient whose treatment included an IDH1 peptide vaccine. Receptors were obtained from a man aged 35 to 55 with glioma.

This clone has just one count. This chain connects TRBV6-6 to TRBJ1-2; D not resolved. Germline V gene sequence: CDR1 MNHNY, CDR2 SVGAGI (reference sequence). V lost 7 bases and J 2 bases, leaving 14 bases between the germline ends. The CDR3 totals 14 residues. CDR3 nucleotides: TGTGCCAGCATCCCGGCGGATGGGAACTATGGCTACACCTTC. Protein product: CASIPADGNYGYTF.

The gene calls are TRBV6-5 and TRBJ2-7, with D possibly matching TRBD1 (5 bases). V was cut by 2 bases and J by 0 bases, with 5 bases left in between. Germline CDR1 reads MNHEY; CDR2 reads SVGAGI. This CDR3 contains 13 residues. CDR3 region: CASSYDSSYEQYF. The CDR3 DNA follows: TGTGCCAGCAGTTACGACAGCTCCTACGAGCAGTACTTC.

The chain recombines TRBV2 with TRBJ1-4, with 8 bases lining up with TRBD1. CDR3 size: 14 residues. The germline V gene has CDR1 SNHLY and CDR2 FYNNEI. V shed 5 bases, J shed 7 bases, and the junction held 6 bases outside the gene matches. DNA of the CDR3: TGTGCCAGCAGTTTGACAGGGGAGGGTGAAAAACTGTTTTTT. Translated, it gives CASSLTGEGEKLFF.

V gene TRBV27 combines with J gene TRBJ1-4; D is possibly TRBD1 (6 bases). The CDR3 sequence is 15 residues long. Trimming left V 5 bases short and J 4 bases short, with 14 bases between. The germline gives CDR1 MNHEY, CDR2 SMNVEV (reference sequence). The CDR3 sequence: CASSPSGGLNEKLFF. CDR3 nucleotide sequence: TGTGCCAGCAGTCCAAGCGGGGGGCTTAATGAAAAACTGTTTTTT.

This clone showed up just once. V gene TRBV28 combines with J gene TRBJ1-6; possible D gene TRBD1, 6 bases. Germline V CDR1 and CDR2: MDHEN, SYDVKM. The CDR3 covers 15 residues. Trimming cost V 2 bases and J 10 bases, with 15 bases left between them. The CDR3 bases are TGTGCCAGCAGTTTAGGAGGGGGGGAAGGGTCACCCCTCCACTTT. The encoded protein is CASSLGGGEGSPLHF. Drawing the rest from reference TRBV28 and TRBJ1-6, the complete variable domain is DVKVTQSSRYLVKRTGEKVFLECVQDMDHENMFWYRQDPGLGLRLIYFSYDVKMKEKGDIPEGYSVSREKKERFSLILESASTNQTSMYLCASSLGGGEGSPLHFGNGTRLTVT.

This chain uses TRBV2 with TRBJ2-3; D is perhaps TRBD1 (5 bases). The ends were cut back, 8 bases at V and 1 base at J, with 13 bases in the middle. Germline CDR1 is SNHLY and CDR2 is FYNNEI. This CDR3 region has 14 residues. The CDR3 nucleotides read TGTGCCAGCGGTCAGGGATCGGGCACAGATACGCAGTATTTT. Its translation: CASGQGSGTDTQYF.

The rearrangement uses TRBV5-1 and TRBJ2-5; 7 nucleotides agree with TRBD2. CDR1 and CDR2 (germline): SGHRS, YFSETQ. The CDR3 runs 17 residues. J was trimmed by 2 bases and V by 4 bases; bases with no gene match: 14. This CDR3 is CASSLGGVSEPQETQYF. CDR3 sequence (DNA): TGCGCCAGCAGCCTGGGGGGGGTTAGCGAACCTCAAGAGACCCAGTACTTC.

The chain is built from TRBV9 and TRBJ2-5; possibly TRBD1 for D (6 bases). Germline CDR1 reads SGDLS; CDR2 reads YYNGEE. Trimming removed 4 bases from V and 5 bases from J, with 18 bases in between. This CDR3 comprises 15 residues. The CDR3 here is CASSPWTAPEETQYF. Here the CDR3 DNA reads TGTGCCAGCAGCCCATGGACAGCCCCCGAGGAGACCCAGTACTTC. The full variable domain, rest sourced from reference TRBV9 and TRBJ2-5, is DSGVTQTPKHLITATGQRVTLRCSPRSGDLSVYWYQQSLDQGLQFLIQYYNGEERAKGNILERFSAQQFPDLHSELNLSSLELGDSALYFCASSPWTAPEETQYFGPGTRLLVL.

The chain couples TRBV6-5 to TRBJ2-7, with D perhaps matching TRBD1 (6 bases). Trimming shortened V by 5 bases and J by 5 bases, and 10 bases separated the two germline ends. The CDR3 consists of 12 residues. Germline V CDR1 and CDR2: MNHEY, SVGAGI. In nucleotides, the CDR3 is TGTGCCAGCAGTGGAAACAGGGACGAGCAGTACTTC. It yields the protein CASSGNRDEQYF.

A few counts support this clone. V usage is TRBV19 and J usage is TRBJ1-6; D is uncertain. Per the germline V gene, CDR1 is LNHDA and CDR2 is SQIVND (reference sequence). The V gene lost 6 bases and the J gene lost 9 bases, with 15 bases spanning the gap. CDR3 size: 14 residues. The DNA of the CDR3 is TGTGCCAGTAGCCGGACTTCCTCGGGTTCACCCCTCCACTTT. Protein product: CASSRTSSGSPLHF.

The chain combines TRBV5-1 with TRBJ2-5; 7 positions match TRBD1. This CDR3 is 14 amino acids long. J lost 5 bases, V lost 4 bases, and 8 bases had no gene match. The germline gives CDR1 SGHRS, CDR2 YFSETQ. The CDR3 reads CASSIGGALETQYF. In DNA, the CDR3 is TGCGCCAGCAGCATAGGGGGCGCTTTGGAGACCCAGTACTTC.

This clone is judged medium-sized (0.01 to 0.1%). The chain uses TRBV27 and TRBJ1-6, with D hard to call. The CDR3 is 15 amino acids. The V gene's germline CDR1 is MNHEY and CDR2 SMNVEV (reference sequence). The V and J ends lost 2 bases and 7 bases respectively, with 12 bases between them. CDR3 loop: CASSLRSRGNSPLHF. DNA for the CDR3: TGTGCCAGCAGTTTACGGTCGCGGGGAAATTCACCCCTCCACTTT.

The sample holds one count of this clone. CDR3 region: CAISRQGGLSTEAFF. CDR3 nucleotide sequence: TGTGCCATCAGCCGACAGGGGGGGTTATCCACTGAAGCTTTCTTT. The chain carries TRBV10-3 and TRBJ1-1; 9 positions agree with TRBD1. CDR1 and CDR2 (germline): ENHRY, SYGVKD. V shed 6 bases and J 4 bases; nucleotides not matched to a gene: 9. The CDR3 runs 15 residues.

This clone was seen more than once but under ten times. The V gene is TRBV7-9, the J gene TRBJ2-3; TRBD2 agrees at 9 bases. The germline CDR1 and CDR2 sequences are SEHNR and FQNEAQ (reference sequence). The J segment lost 1 base and the V segment lost 7 bases, leaving 3 bases of the junction unmatched. The CDR3 consists of 14 residues. The CDR3 bases are TGTGCCAGCAAGGCTAGCGGGGGCACAGATACGCAGTATTTT. Translation: CASKASGGTDTQYF.

The chain has TRBV6-5 and TRBJ1-1; a weak D match, TRBD1 (5 bases). V gave up 0 bases and J gave up 1 base, with 9 bases separating them. The CDR3 covers 15 residues. The germline V gene has CDR1 MNHEY and CDR2 SVGAGI. CDR3 DNA: TGTGCCAGCAGTTACTCAGGGCAGGGGAACACTGAAGCTTTCTTT. Its translation is CASSYSGQGNTEAFF.

The V and J genes are TRBV5-1 and TRBJ1-2; no firm D call. The V gene lost 7 bases and the J gene lost 2 bases, with 12 bases spanning the gap. The germline CDR1 and CDR2 sequences are SGHRS and YFSETQ. CDR3 size: 13 residues. This chain's CDR3 is CASGADRNYGYTF. CDR3 nucleotides: TGCGCCAGCGGAGCCGACCGGAACTATGGCTACACCTTC.

The chain employs TRBV6-5 and TRBJ2-2; 8 positions match TRBD1. Germline trimming cut 2 bases from V and 10 bases from J; bases unmatched to any gene: 3. CDR1 is MNHEY and CDR2 is SVGAGI in the germline V gene. The CDR3 is 13 amino acids. CDR3 loop: CASSYKGQAELFF. DNA of the CDR3: TGTGCCAGCAGTTACAAGGGACAGGCGGAGCTGTTTTTT.

The chain carries TRBV19 and TRBJ1-1, with D perhaps matching TRBD1 (5 bases). Deletions cut 3 bases from V and 8 bases from J, with 16 bases between. Germline assignment: CDR1 LNHDA and CDR2 SQIVND (reference sequence). CDR3 length equals 14 residues. CDR3 sequence reads: CASSIASVSGEAFF. CDR3 nucleotides: TGTGCCAGTAGTATTGCTTCTGTGTCAGGGGAAGCTTTCTTT. The full variable domain, its missing parts supplied by reference TRBV19 and TRBJ1-1, is DGGITQSPKYLFRKEGQNVTLSCEQNLNHDAMYWYRQDPGQGLRLIYYSQIVNDFQKGDIAEGYSVSREKKESFPLTVTSAQKNPTAFYLCASSIASVSGEAFFGQGTRLTVV.

The chain has TRBV19 and TRBJ1-6, with TRBD1 matching 7 bases. Germline assignment: CDR1 LNHDA and CDR2 SQIVND (reference sequence). The CDR3 runs to 15 residues. The junction had 8 bases not matched to a gene; V was cut back by 5 bases and J by 7 bases. CDR3 sequence (DNA): TGTGCCAGTAGTCCTACACAGGGGCGGAATTCACCCCTCCACTTT. As protein: CASSPTQGRNSPLHF.

The chain combines TRBV27 with TRBJ2-7; no clear D gene. CDR1 MNHEY and CDR2 SMNVEV come from the germline V gene (reference sequence). The CDR3 is 15 residues long. Trimming took 0 bases from V and 4 from J, leaving 13 bases between them. The CDR3 protein is CASSLSGRVRYEQYF. The CDR3 DNA reads TGTGCCAGCAGTTTATCAGGCCGGGTGAGGTACGAGCAGTACTTC.

The table lists this clone with a count of one. The V call is TRBV14, the J call TRBJ2-7; D is possibly TRBD1 (6 bases). The germline CDR1 and CDR2 sequences are SGHDN and FVKESK. V lost 0 bases and J 4 bases, leaving 10 bases between the germline ends. This CDR3 region has 14 residues. DNA for the CDR3: TGTGCCAGCAGCCAAGACAGGGGTCGGTACGAGCAGTACTTC. Translated: CASSQDRGRYEQYF.

The chain has TRBV9 and TRBJ1-2, with 10 bases fitting TRBD1. J gave up 2 bases and V 3 bases, and 7 bases lay outside the gene matches. Germline assignment: CDR1 SGDLS and CDR2 YYNGEE. The CDR3 has 16 amino acids. The CDR3 DNA reads TGTGCCAGCAGCGCCGAACCGGGACAGGGGAACTATGGCTACACCTTC. Protein product: CASSAEPGQGNYGYTF.

This chain links TRBV9 with TRBJ2-1; 8 nucleotides match TRBD2. V trimming: 7 bases; J trimming: 0 bases; junction bases outside the gene matches: 6. This CDR3 region has 15 residues. Germline V gene data show CDR1 as SGDLS and CDR2 as YYNGEE. The CDR3 region is CASAGGGSSYNEQFF. Here the CDR3 DNA reads TGTGCCAGCGCCGGGGGGGGGAGCTCCTACAATGAGCAGTTCTTC.

The J gene is TRBJ2-1, the V gene TRBV5-1; 8 bases are a match to TRBD2. Trimming cost V 3 bases and J 8 bases; bases outside gene matches: 7. This CDR3 comprises 14 residues. The germline gives CDR1 SGHRS, CDR2 YFSETQ. For the CDR3, the DNA is TGCGCCAGCAGCTCCGGACTAGCAGGCTATGAGCAGTTCTTC. Protein product: CASSSGLAGYEQFF.

The DNA of the CDR3 is TGCGCCTCAACCGGCAGGGGGCTCGGGAACACTGAAGCTTTCTTT. It is translated as CASTGRGLGNTEAFF. J is TRBJ1-1 and V is TRBV5-1; 8 positions match TRBD1. The CDR3 extends over 15 amino acids. Unmatched junction bases numbered 12, after V lost 10 bases and J lost 1 base. The germline V gene encodes CDR1 SGHRS and CDR2 YFSETQ. Supplemented by reference TRBV5-1 and TRBJ1-1, the full variable domain reads KAGVTQTPRYLIKTRGQQVTLSCSPISGHRSVSWYQQTPGQGLQFLFEYFSETQRNKGNFPGRFSGRQFSNSRSEMNVSTLELGDSALYLCASTGRGLGNTEAFFGQGTRLTVV.

The chain is built from TRBV14 and TRBJ2-4; 7 positions match TRBD1. Germline V lookup: CDR1 SGHDN, CDR2 FVKESK. The trim removed 0 bases at V and 7 bases at J, leaving 6 bases unmatched. The CDR3 length is 15 residues. The CDR3 sequence is CASSQERGLGNIQYF. Here the CDR3 DNA reads TGTGCCAGCAGCCAAGAAAGGGGGCTGGGGAACATTCAGTACTTC.

In its sample, this clone was seen once. The chain uses TRBV18 and TRBJ2-5; the D gene is possibly TRBD1 (5 bases). This CDR3 comprises 13 residues. Germline loops: CDR1 KGHSH, CDR2 LQKENI. The ends were cut back, 6 bases at V and 3 bases at J, with 11 bases in the middle. In DNA, the CDR3 is TGTGCCAGCTCCATGGGGCGGAAAGAGACCCAGTACTTC. This sequence encodes CASSMGRKETQYF. Using reference TRBV18 and TRBJ2-5 for the parts outside the CDR3, the full variable domain is NAGVMQNPRHLVRRRGQEARLRCSPMKGHSHVYWYRQLPEEGLKFMVYLQKENIIDESGMPKERFSAEFPKEGPSILRIQQVVRGDSAAYFCASSMGRKETQYFGPGTRLLVL.

The rearrangement links TRBV2 to TRBJ1-5; D is uncertain. Trimming pared 4 bases from V and 3 bases from J, leaving 7 bases between. This CDR3 region has 13 residues. Looked up from germline, CDR1 is SNHLY and CDR2 is FYNNEI. The CDR3 is CASSGYFNQPQHF. CDR3 coding DNA: TGTGCCAGCAGTGGGTATTTCAATCAGCCCCAGCATTTT.

This chain links TRBV30 with TRBJ1-4, with a tentative D call TRBD1 (5 bases). The CDR3 contains 15 residues. CDR1 GTSNPN and CDR2 SVGIG come from the germline V gene (reference sequence). V lost 2 bases to trimming and J lost 5 bases, with 15 bases between them. The chain's CDR3 is CAWSRTQGVNEKLFF. CDR3 nucleotide sequence: TGTGCCTGGAGTCGTACGCAGGGAGTAAATGAAAAACTGTTTTTT. The full variable domain, with the rest looked up from reference TRBV30 and TRBJ1-4, is SQTIHQWPATLVQPVGSPLSLECTVEGTSNPNLYWYRQAAGRGLQLLFYSVGIGQISSEVPQNLSASRPQDRQFILSSKKLLLSDSGFYLCAWSRTQGVNEKLFFGSGTQLSVL.

The rearrangement links TRBV4-1 to TRBJ2-5; a weak D match, TRBD2 (7 bases). Germline-derived CDR1 and CDR2 are MGHRA and YSYEKL. The ends were cut back, 4 bases at V and 4 bases at J, with 19 bases in the middle. This CDR3 has 16 amino acids. The CDR3 DNA reads TGCGCCAGCAGCCCAGGTCTCCGGGGGGCCCGAGAGACCCAGTACTTC. Translation: CASSPGLRGARETQYF.

The CDR3 DNA reads TGTGCCAGCAACCAACAGGGGGTGAGCTCACCCCTCCACTTT. This translates into CASNQQGVSSPLHF. The J gene is TRBJ1-6, the V gene TRBV2; 8 bases agree with TRBD1. V was pared by 7 bases and J by 10 bases, with 9 bases of the junction left unmatched. CDR3 size: 14 residues. Germline lookup yields CDR1 SNHLY and CDR2 FYNNEI.

CDR3 DNA sequence: TGTGCCAGTAGTCGCACACCTGCGGGCACCGGGGAGCTGTTTTTT. Translating it yields CASSRTPAGTGELFF. The chain links TRBV19 to TRBJ2-2, with D perhaps TRBD2 (5 bases). This CDR3 spans 15 amino acids. The V gene lost 5 bases and the J gene lost 4 bases, with 14 bases spanning the gap. Germline assignment: CDR1 LNHDA and CDR2 SQIVND (reference sequence).